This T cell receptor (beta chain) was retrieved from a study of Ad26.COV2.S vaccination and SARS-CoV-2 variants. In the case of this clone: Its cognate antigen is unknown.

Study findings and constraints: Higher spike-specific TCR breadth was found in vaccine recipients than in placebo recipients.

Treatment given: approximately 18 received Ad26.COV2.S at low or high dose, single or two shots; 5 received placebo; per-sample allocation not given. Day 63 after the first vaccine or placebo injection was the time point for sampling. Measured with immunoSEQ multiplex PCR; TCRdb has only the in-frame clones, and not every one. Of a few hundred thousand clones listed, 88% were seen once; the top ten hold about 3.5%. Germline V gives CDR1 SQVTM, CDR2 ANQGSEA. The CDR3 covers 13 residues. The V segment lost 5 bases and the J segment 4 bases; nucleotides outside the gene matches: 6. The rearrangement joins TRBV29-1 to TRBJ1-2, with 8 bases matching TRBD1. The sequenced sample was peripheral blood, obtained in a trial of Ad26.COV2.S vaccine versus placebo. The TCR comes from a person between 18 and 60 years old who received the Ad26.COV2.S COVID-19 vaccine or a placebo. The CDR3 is CSVPRGRAYGYTF. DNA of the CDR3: TGCAGCGTTCCCAGGGGGCGCGCCTATGGCTACACCTTC.